The sequence of this T cell receptor (beta chain) was determined in a study of human T cells and chemical hapten exposure. Unfractionated whole blood was the source from which total RNA was extracted. TCRdb recomputed calls from the 5' RACE reads with MiXCR, one row per CDR3 protein. The sample shows about 110,000 distinct CDR3 sequences, approximately 20% of them seen only once. Trimming left V 0 bases short and J 10 bases short, with 17 bases between. The germline V gene has CDR1 SGDLS and CDR2 YYNGEE. The CDR3 is 15 amino acids. The clonotype comes from a human donor in good health. The chain links TRBV9 to TRBJ2-1; D is perhaps TRBD1 (6 bases). The CDR3 coding sequence is TGTGCCAGCAGCGTAGTATCATTGGGGGCAAGGGAGCAGTTCTTC. Translated, it gives CASSVVSLGAREQFF.